The entry below describes one T cell receptor beta chain. Its antigen remains unknown. A universal primer site was created by template switching, with the cDNA bearing unique molecular identifiers. TCRdb recomputed calls from the 5' RACE reads with MiXCR, one row per CDR3 protein. The data hold approximately 1.8 million distinct CDR3 sequences, with about 30% observed a single time. Among all donors, each was a healthy Caucasian. This specimen belongs to a study of identical twins. Overall study results and limits: Within twin pairs, the out-of-frame alpha sequences they shared showed excess low generation probability.

The germline gives CDR1 ENHRY, CDR2 SYGVKD. The CDR3 extends over 13 amino acids. V lost 2 bases to trimming and J lost 6 bases, with 8 bases between them. The chain couples TRBV10-3 to TRBJ2-1; D is undetermined. Sequencing input: cord blood. The receptor was isolated from a newborn girl in good health. CDR3 region: CAISEPRLNEQFF. Written as DNA, the CDR3 is TGTGCCATCAGTGAGCCCCGGCTCAATGAGCAGTTCTTC.